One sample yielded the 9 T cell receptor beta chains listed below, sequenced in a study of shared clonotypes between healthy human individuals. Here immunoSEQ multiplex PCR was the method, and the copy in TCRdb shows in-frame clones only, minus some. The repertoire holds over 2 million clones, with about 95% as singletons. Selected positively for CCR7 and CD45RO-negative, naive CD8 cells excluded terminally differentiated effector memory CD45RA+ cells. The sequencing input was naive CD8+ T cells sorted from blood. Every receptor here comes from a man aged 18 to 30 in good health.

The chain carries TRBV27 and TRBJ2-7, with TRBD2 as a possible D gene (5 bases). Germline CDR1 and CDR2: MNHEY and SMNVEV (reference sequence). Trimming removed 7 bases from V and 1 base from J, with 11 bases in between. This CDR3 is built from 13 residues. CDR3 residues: CASTPDYSYEQYF. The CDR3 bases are TGTGCCAGCACCCCAGACTATTCCTACGAGCAGTACTTC.

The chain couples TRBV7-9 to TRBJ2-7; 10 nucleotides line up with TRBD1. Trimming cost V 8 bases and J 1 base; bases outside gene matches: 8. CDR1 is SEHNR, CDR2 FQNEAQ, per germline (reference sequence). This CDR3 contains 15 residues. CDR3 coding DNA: TGTGCCAGCGCCCGTCCGGGACAGGGGTCCTACGAGCAGTACTTC. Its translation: CASARPGQGSYEQYF.

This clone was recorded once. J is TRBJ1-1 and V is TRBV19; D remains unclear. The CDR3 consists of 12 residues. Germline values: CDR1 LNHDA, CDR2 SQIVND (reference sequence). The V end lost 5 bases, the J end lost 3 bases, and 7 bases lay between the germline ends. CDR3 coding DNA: TGTGCCAGTAGTGGGTTTTACACTGAAGCTTTCTTT. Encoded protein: CASSGFYTEAFF. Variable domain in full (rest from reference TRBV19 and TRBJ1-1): DGGITQSPKYLFRKEGQNVTLSCEQNLNHDAMYWYRQDPGQGLRLIYYSQIVNDFQKGDIAEGYSVSREKKESFPLTVTSAQKNPTAFYLCASSGFYTEAFFGQGTRLTVV.

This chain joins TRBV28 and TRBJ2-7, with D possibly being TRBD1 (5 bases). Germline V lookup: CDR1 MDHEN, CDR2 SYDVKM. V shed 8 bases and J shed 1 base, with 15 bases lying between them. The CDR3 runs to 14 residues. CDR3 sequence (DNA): TGTGCCAGCTCATTTGCAGGGCCTTCCTACGAGCAGTACTTC. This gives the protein CASSFAGPSYEQYF.

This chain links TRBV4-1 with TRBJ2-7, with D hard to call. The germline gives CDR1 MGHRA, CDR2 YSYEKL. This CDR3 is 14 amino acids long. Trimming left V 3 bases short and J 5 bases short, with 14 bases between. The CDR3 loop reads CASSQDHPGDEQYF. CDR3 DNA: TGCGCCAGCAGCCAGGACCACCCTGGGGACGAGCAGTACTTC.

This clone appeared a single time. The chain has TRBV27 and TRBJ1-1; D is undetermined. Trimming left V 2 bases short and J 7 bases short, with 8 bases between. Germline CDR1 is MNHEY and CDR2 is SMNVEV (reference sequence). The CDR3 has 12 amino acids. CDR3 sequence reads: CASSLLHGEAFF. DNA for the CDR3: TGTGCCAGCAGTTTACTACACGGTGAAGCTTTCTTT.

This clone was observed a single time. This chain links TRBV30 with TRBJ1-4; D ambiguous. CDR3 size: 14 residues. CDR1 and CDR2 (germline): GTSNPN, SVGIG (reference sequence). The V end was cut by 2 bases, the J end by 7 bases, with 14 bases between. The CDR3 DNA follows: TGTGCCTGGAGTCTAGGTCCGGCCGGTGAAAAACTGTTTTTT. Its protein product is CAWSLGPAGEKLFF.

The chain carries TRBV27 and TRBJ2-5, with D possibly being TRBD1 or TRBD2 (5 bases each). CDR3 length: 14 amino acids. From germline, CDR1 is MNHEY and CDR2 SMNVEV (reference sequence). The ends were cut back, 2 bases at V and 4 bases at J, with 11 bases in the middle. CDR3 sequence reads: CASSLIFGGETQYF. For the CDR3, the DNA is TGTGCCAGCAGTTTAATTTTTGGGGGAGAGACCCAGTACTTC.

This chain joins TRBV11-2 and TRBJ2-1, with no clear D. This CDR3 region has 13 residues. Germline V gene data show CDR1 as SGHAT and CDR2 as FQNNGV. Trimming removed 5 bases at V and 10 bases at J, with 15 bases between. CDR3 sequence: CASSASDGREQFF. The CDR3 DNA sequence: TGTGCCAGCAGCGCCAGCGACGGCCGCGAGCAGTTCTTC.